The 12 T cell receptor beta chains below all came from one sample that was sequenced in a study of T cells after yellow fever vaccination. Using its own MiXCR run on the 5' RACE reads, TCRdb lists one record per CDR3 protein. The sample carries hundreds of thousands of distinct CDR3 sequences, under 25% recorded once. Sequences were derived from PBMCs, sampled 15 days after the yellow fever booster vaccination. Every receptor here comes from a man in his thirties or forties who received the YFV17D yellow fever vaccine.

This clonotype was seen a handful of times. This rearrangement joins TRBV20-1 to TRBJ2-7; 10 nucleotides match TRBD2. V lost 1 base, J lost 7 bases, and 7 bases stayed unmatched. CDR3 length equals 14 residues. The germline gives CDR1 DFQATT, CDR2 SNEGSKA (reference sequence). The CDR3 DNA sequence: TGCAGTGCTAGAGGGCTAGCGGGAGTAGGGGAGCAGTACTTC. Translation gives CSARGLAGVGEQYF.

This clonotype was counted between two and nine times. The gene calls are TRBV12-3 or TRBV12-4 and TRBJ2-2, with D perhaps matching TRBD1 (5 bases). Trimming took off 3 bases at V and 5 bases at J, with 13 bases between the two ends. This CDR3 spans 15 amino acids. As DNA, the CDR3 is TGTGCCAGCAGTTTCCGGGCAGCAGGGACCGGGGAGCTGTTTTTT. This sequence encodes CASSFRAAGTGELFF.

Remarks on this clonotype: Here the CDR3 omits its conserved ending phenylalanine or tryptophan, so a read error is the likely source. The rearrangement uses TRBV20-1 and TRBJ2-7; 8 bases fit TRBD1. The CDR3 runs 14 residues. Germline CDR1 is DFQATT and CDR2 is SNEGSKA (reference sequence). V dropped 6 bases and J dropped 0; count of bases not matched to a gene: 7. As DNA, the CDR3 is TGCAGTGCCCAGGGACAGGCCAGCTCCTACGAGCAGTACCTC. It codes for CSAQGQASSYEQYL.

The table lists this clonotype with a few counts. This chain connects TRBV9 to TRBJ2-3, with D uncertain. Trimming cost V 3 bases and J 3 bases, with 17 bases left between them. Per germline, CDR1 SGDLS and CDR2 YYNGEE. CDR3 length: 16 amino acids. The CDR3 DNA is TGTGCCAGCAGCGCGAGGACCATCGGTCGTACAGATACGCAGTATTTT. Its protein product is CASSARTIGRTDTQYF.

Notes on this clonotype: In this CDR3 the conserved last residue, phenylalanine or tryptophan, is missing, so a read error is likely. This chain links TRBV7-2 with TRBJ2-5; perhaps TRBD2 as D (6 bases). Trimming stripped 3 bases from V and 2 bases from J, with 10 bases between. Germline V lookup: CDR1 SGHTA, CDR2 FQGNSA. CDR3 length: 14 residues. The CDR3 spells CASSFGGAQETQYL. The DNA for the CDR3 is TGTGCCAGCAGCTTCGGAGGGGCGCAAGAGACCCAGTACTTA.

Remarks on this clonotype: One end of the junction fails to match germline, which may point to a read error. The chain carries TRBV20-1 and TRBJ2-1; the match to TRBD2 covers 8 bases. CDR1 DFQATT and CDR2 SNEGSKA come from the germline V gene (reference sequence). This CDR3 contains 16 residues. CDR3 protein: CCARDGTRTSYNEQFF. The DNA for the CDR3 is TGCTGTGCTAGAGATGGGACTAGGACCTCCTACAATGAGCAGTTCTTC.

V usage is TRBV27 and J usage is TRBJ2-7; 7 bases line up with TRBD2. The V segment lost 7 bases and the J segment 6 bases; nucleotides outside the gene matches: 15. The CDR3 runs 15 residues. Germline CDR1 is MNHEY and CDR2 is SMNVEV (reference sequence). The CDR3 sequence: CASTLLRGGSGEQYF. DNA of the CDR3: TGTGCCAGCACTCTCCTTCGCGGGGGATCGGGCGAGCAGTACTTC.

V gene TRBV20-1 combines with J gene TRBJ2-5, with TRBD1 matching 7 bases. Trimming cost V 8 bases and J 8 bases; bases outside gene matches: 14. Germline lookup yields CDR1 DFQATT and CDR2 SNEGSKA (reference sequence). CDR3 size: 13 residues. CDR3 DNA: TGCAGTTTTCCGGGACAGCTAGAACAAACCCAGTACTTC. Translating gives CSFPGQLEQTQYF.

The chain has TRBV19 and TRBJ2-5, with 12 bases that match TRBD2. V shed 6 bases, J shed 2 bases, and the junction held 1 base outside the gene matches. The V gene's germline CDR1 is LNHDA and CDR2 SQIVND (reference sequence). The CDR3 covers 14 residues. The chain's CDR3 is CASRTSGSQETQYF. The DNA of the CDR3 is TGTGCCAGTAGGACTAGCGGGAGTCAAGAGACCCAGTACTTC.

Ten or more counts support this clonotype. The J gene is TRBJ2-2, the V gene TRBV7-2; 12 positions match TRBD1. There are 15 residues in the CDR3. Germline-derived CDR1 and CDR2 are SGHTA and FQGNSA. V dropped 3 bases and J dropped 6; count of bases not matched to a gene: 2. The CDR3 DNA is TGTGCCAGCAGCTTCGGGACAGGGGGCGCCGGGGAGCTGTTTTTT. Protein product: CASSFGTGGAGELFF.

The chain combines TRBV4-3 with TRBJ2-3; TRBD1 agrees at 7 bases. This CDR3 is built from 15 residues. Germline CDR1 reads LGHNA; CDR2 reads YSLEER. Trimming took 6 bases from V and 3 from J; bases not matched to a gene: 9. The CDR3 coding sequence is TGCGCCAGCAGTGTGCGGGCAGGGGGTACAGATACGCAGTATTTT. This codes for CASSVRAGGTDTQYF.

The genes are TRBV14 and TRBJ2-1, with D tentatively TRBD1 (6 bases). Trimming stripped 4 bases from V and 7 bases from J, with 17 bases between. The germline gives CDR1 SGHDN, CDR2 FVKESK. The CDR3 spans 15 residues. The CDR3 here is CASSPLGTTENEQFF. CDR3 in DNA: TGTGCCAGCAGCCCACTAGGGACAACTGAGAATGAGCAGTTCTTC.